One sample yielded the 28 T cell receptor beta chains listed below, sequenced in a study of blood T cell repertoires in COVID-19. The method was immunoSEQ multiplex PCR; TCRdb's version includes in-frame clones alone and lacks a portion of them. The sample consists of fewer than 250,000 clones, about 83% of them appearing once. Input material: PBMCs or T cells enriched from blood (not recorded which). Receptor source: a woman between 40 and 55 years old who had been exposed to COVID-19.

The chain uses TRBV3-1 (or the pseudogene TRBV3-2) and TRBJ2-1, with 12 bases identical to TRBD2. The J segment lost 8 bases and the V segment lost 4 bases, leaving 6 bases of the junction unmatched. Germline loops: CDR1 LGHDT, CDR2 YNNKEL (reference sequence). This CDR3 has 15 residues. For the CDR3, the DNA is TGTGCCAGCAGCCCTAGCGGGGGGGCCAAAGATGAGCAGTTCTTC. Translation: CASSPSGGAKDEQFF.

The chain combines TRBV28 with TRBJ2-7; the match to TRBD2 covers 12 bases. The CDR3 has 16 residues. Germline assignment: CDR1 MDHEN and CDR2 SYDVKM. With 7 bases clipped from V and 4 bases from J, the junction kept 11 bases outside the gene matches. As DNA, the CDR3 is TGTGCCAGCACCCCCTCTAGCGGGGGGGCCAGTTACGAGCAGTACTTC. Translating it yields CASTPSSGGASYEQYF.

The chain carries TRBV4-1 and TRBJ2-5, with 8 bases aligning to TRBD2. V lost 0 bases to trimming and J lost 5 bases; unmatched junction nucleotides: 14. CDR1 and CDR2 (germline): MGHRA, YSYEKL. This CDR3 is built from 18 residues. The CDR3 coding sequence is TGCGCCAGCAGCCAAGATAGGGTGGCTAGCGGGCTTGGGGAGACCCAGTACTTC. This translates into CASSQDRVASGLGETQYF.

The rearrangement links TRBV9 to TRBJ1-5, with TRBD1 matching over 8 bases. V lost 4 bases to trimming and J lost 4 bases; unmatched junction nucleotides: 4. Germline V gene sequence: CDR1 SGDLS, CDR2 YYNGEE. The CDR3 is made up of 14 amino acids. The DNA of the CDR3 is TGTGCCAGCAGCTCCCGGGACAGGAATCAGCCCCAGCATTTT. This translates into CASSSRDRNQPQHF.

This clone was observed a single time. This chain uses TRBV14 with TRBJ2-3; TRBD2 matches at 8 bases. There are 16 residues in the CDR3. J lost 0 bases, V lost 0 bases, and 2 bases had no gene match. The germline V gene has CDR1 SGHDN and CDR2 FVKESK. The CDR3 reads CASSQEIAGSTDTQYF. The CDR3 bases are TGTGCCAGCAGCCAAGAAATAGCGGGAAGCACAGATACGCAGTATTTT.

The chain recombines TRBV5-1 with TRBJ1-1; 9 bases are shared with TRBD1. There are 14 residues in the CDR3. Germline CDR1 is SGHRS and CDR2 is YFSETQ. With V trimmed by 4 bases and J by 3 bases, 4 bases remained unmatched. Here the CDR3 DNA reads TGCGCCAGCAGCATACAGGGGGCTGACACTGAAGCTTTCTTT. Amino acid sequence: CASSIQGADTEAFF.

In this sample, this clone turned up once. The chain combines TRBV6-4 with TRBJ2-1; a possible D gene is TRBD2 (6 bases). Trimming cost V 0 bases and J 7 bases, with 10 bases left between them. This CDR3 region has 14 residues. From germline, CDR1 is MRHNA and CDR2 SNTAGT. DNA of the CDR3: TGTGCCAGCAGTGACTCATCGCGGGGAAATGAGCAGTTCTTC. This translates into CASSDSSRGNEQFF.

The V call is TRBV20-1, the J call TRBJ2-5; 11 bases map to TRBD2. CDR1 is DFQATT, CDR2 SNEGSKA, per germline (reference sequence). The J segment lost 4 bases and the V segment lost 3 bases, leaving 10 bases of the junction unmatched. The CDR3 has 16 residues. CDR3 in amino acids: CSASQLAGVGAETQYF. The CDR3 nucleotides read TGCAGTGCTAGTCAACTAGCGGGGGTCGGGGCAGAGACCCAGTACTTC.

This clone was seen more than once but under ten times. The J gene is TRBJ2-1, the V gene TRBV4-2; perhaps TRBD1 as D (5 bases). The ends were cut back, 4 bases at V and 2 bases at J, with 9 bases in the middle. Germline CDR1 is LGHNA and CDR2 is YNFKEQ. The CDR3 is 14 residues long. Here the CDR3 DNA reads TGTGCCAGCAGCCCCGACAGAACCTACAATGAGCAGTTCTTC. Its translation is CASSPDRTYNEQFF.

The V and J genes are TRBV2 and TRBJ1-6, with 7 positions matching TRBD1. V shed 3 bases, J shed 7 bases, and the junction held 6 bases outside the gene matches. The CDR3 consists of 15 residues. Germline CDR1 SNHLY, CDR2 FYNNEI. The CDR3 reads CASSDRGGANSPLHF. CDR3 coding DNA: TGTGCCAGCAGTGATAGAGGGGGCGCGAATTCACCCCTCCACTTT.

This clone came up once. The chain links TRBV2 to TRBJ1-6; 11 nucleotides match TRBD1. With 7 bases clipped from V and 8 bases from J, the junction kept 7 bases outside the gene matches. Looked up from germline, CDR1 is SNHLY and CDR2 is FYNNEI. The CDR3 is 15 amino acids. In nucleotides, the CDR3 is TGTGCCAGCATCCACGGACAGGGGGCCGATTCACCCCTCCACTTT. Translated: CASIHGQGADSPLHF.

The chain recombines TRBV29-1 with TRBJ2-6; D perhaps matches TRBD1 (5 bases). The germline gives CDR1 SQVTM, CDR2 ANQGSEA. Trimming took 6 bases from V and 2 from J, leaving 8 bases between them. CDR3 length: 13 amino acids. The DNA for the CDR3 is TGCAGCGTGTCAGGGACTGGGGCCAACGTCCTGACTTTC. This encodes CSVSGTGANVLTF. Filled out from reference TRBV29-1 and TRBJ2-6, the complete variable domain reads SAVISQKPSRDICQRGTSLTIQCQVDSQVTMMFWYRQQPGQSLTLIATANQGSEATYESGFVIDKFPISRPNLTFSTLTVSNMSPEDSSIYLCSVSGTGANVLTFGAGSRLTVL.

The V call is TRBV19, the J call TRBJ1-2; TRBD1 aligns across 7 bases. The V gene end was trimmed by 4 bases and the J gene end by 3 bases; junction bases not matched to a gene: 8. The CDR3 loop spans 15 amino acids. Germline CDR1 is LNHDA and CDR2 is SQIVND (reference sequence). The CDR3 DNA follows: TGTGCCAGTAGTACCTCTTACGGACAGGACTATGGCTACACCTTC. It codes for CASSTSYGQDYGYTF.

The J gene is TRBJ1-2, the V gene TRBV9, with D maybe TRBD1 (5 bases). V was shortened by 4 bases and J by 5 bases, with 18 bases between the two germline ends. The germline gives CDR1 SGDLS, CDR2 YYNGEE. The CDR3 runs 15 residues. The chain's CDR3 is CASSYDSGGDYGYTF. The CDR3 DNA reads as TGTGCCAGCAGCTATGACAGCGGGGGGGATTATGGCTACACCTTC. The full variable domain, rest sourced from reference TRBV9 and TRBJ1-2, is DSGVTQTPKHLITATGQRVTLRCSPRSGDLSVYWYQQSLDQGLQFLIQYYNGEERAKGNILERFSAQQFPDLHSELNLSSLELGDSALYFCASSYDSGGDYGYTFGSGTRLTVV.

This chain uses TRBV2 with TRBJ2-5; TRBD1 might be the D (6 bases). Trimming took off 6 bases at V and 1 base at J, with 15 bases between the two ends. The CDR3 is made up of 15 amino acids. Germline-derived CDR1 and CDR2 are SNHLY and FYNNEI. In nucleotides, the CDR3 is TGTGCCAGCAGGGAGGACAGAACAAGCCAAGAGACCCAGTACTTC. Its translation: CASREDRTSQETQYF.

The V gene is TRBV10-3, the J gene TRBJ2-3, with a possible D match to TRBD2 (5 bases). CDR3 length equals 17 residues. V lost 3 bases and J 0 bases, leaving 16 bases between the germline ends. Looked up from germline, CDR1 is ENHRY and CDR2 is SYGVKD. The CDR3 nucleotides are TGTGCCATCAGTGACCCCCCGGGGATCTCTAGCACAGATACGCAGTATTTT. Its translation: CAISDPPGISSTDTQYF.

The gene calls are TRBV9 and TRBJ2-1; a weak D match, TRBD1 (6 bases). The CDR3 is 15 amino acids. Germline CDR1 SGDLS, CDR2 YYNGEE. V dropped 4 bases and J dropped 5 bases, with 16 bases sitting between them. This CDR3 is CASSPRQGPDNEQFF. CDR3 nucleotide sequence: TGTGCCAGCAGCCCCCGCCAGGGGCCCGACAATGAGCAGTTCTTC.

The CDR3 loop is CASSYEQDVNIQYF. CDR3 DNA: TGTGCCAGCAGTTACGAGCAGGATGTGAACATTCAGTACTTC. V usage is TRBV6-5 and J usage is TRBJ2-4; no reliable D call. The V gene lost 2 bases and the J gene lost 7 bases, with 12 bases spanning the gap. The germline gives CDR1 MNHEY, CDR2 SVGAGI. CDR3 length equals 14 residues.

In the case of this clone: The sample holds other DNA sequences that translate to the same CDR3. This chain links TRBV18 with TRBJ2-7; possible D gene TRBD2, 6 bases. The CDR3 contains 12 residues. CDR1 is KGHSH, CDR2 LQKENI, per germline. The V and J ends lost 3 bases and 4 bases respectively, with 7 bases between them. The CDR3 region is CASSPGGYEQYF. The DNA for the CDR3 is TGTGCCAGCTCACCGGGGGGTTACGAGCAGTACTTC.

V and J are TRBV5-1 and TRBJ2-2; possible D gene TRBD1, 6 bases. The V and J ends lost 4 bases and 1 base respectively, with 14 bases between them. Germline V lookup: CDR1 SGHRS, CDR2 YFSETQ. The CDR3 totals 16 residues. CDR3: CASSQEQGVNTGELFF. The DNA for the CDR3 is TGCGCCAGCAGCCAGGAACAGGGTGTGAACACCGGGGAGCTGTTTTTT. The complete variable domain, with remaining parts taken from reference TRBV5-1 and TRBJ2-2, reads KAGVTQTPRYLIKTRGQQVTLSCSPISGHRSVSWYQQTPGQGLQFLFEYFSETQRNKGNFPGRFSGRQFSNSRSEMNVSTLELGDSALYLCASSQEQGVNTGELFFGEGSRLTVL.

This clone was counted once. The rearrangement links TRBV11-2 to TRBJ1-5, with D tentatively TRBD1 (5 bases). V lost 2 bases to trimming and J lost 0 bases, with 5 bases between them. The CDR3 has 14 residues. Germline lookup yields CDR1 SGHAT and CDR2 FQNNGV. Here the CDR3 DNA reads TGTGCCAGCAGCTTACAGGGTAGCAATCAGCCCCAGCATTTT. Translated, it gives CASSLQGSNQPQHF.

V is TRBV27 and J is TRBJ2-6; 7 bases fit TRBD1. After removal of 6 bases from V and 1 base from J, the junction contained 12 bases not matched to a gene. The CDR3 covers 18 residues. The germline gives CDR1 MNHEY, CDR2 SMNVEV (reference sequence). Written as DNA, the CDR3 is TGTGCCAGCAGGCCTCGGGGACAGATAAGGTCTGGGGCCAACGTCCTGACTTTC. Translation gives CASRPRGQIRSGANVLTF.

This chain connects TRBV28 to TRBJ2-4; TRBD2 is a possible D gene (6 bases). V dropped 3 bases and J dropped 0 bases, with 9 bases sitting between them. CDR3 length: 15 residues. From germline, CDR1 is MDHEN and CDR2 SYDVKM. CDR3: CASSLGGAAKNIQYF. CDR3 bases: TGTGCCAGCAGTTTGGGCGGGGCAGCCAAAAACATTCAGTACTTC.

This clone was counted between two and nine times. V gene TRBV6-5 combines with J gene TRBJ1-5, with 8 bases lining up with TRBD1. Germline loops: CDR1 MNHEY, CDR2 SVGAGI. This CDR3 has 14 amino acids. V lost 4 bases and J lost 2; bases outside the gene matches: 1. CDR3 DNA: TGTGCCAGCAGTTCGACAGGGGGCAATCAGCCCCAGCATTTT. As protein: CASSSTGGNQPQHF.

This chain uses TRBV7-6 with TRBJ2-7, with a possible D match to TRBD2 (6 bases). The V gene's germline CDR1 is SGHVS and CDR2 FNYEAQ. CDR3 length: 14 amino acids. V was pared by 0 bases and J by 3 bases, with 9 bases between. The chain's CDR3 is CASSLAGGVYEQYF. CDR3 nucleotides: TGTGCCAGCAGCTTAGCAGGAGGGGTCTACGAGCAGTACTTC.

The V call is TRBV19, the J call TRBJ1-5, with TRBD1 identical over 7 bases. This CDR3 has 13 amino acids. V gave up 6 bases and J gave up 5 bases; unmatched junction bases: 4. CDR1 is LNHDA, CDR2 SQIVND, per germline (reference sequence). In nucleotides, the CDR3 is TGTGCCAGTAGCACCGACAGGGATCAGCCCCAGCATTTT. Translated, it gives CASSTDRDQPQHF.

The chain uses TRBV5-4 and TRBJ2-2, with 13 bases lining up with TRBD2. The CDR3 contains 18 residues. The V gene's germline CDR1 is SGHNT and CDR2 YYREEE (reference sequence). The junction had 10 bases not matched to a gene; V was cut back by 5 bases and J by 3 bases. In nucleotides, the CDR3 is TGTGCCAGCAGTTTTCGGACTAGCGGGGGTAGGGACACCGGGGAGCTGTTTTTT. It encodes CASSFRTSGGRDTGELFF.

The chain employs TRBV4-2 and TRBJ2-2; the D gene is possibly TRBD1 (5 bases). The CDR3 covers 18 residues. Germline V lookup: CDR1 LGHNA, CDR2 YNFKEQ. Trimming stripped 0 bases from V and 6 bases from J, with 20 bases between. In DNA, the CDR3 is TGTGCCAGCAGCCAAGAAAGGCGCAGGGCATCGACCTCCGGGGAGCTGTTTTTT. Translating it yields CASSQERRRASTSGELFF.